These T cell receptor beta chains were read from a single sample in a study of graft-versus-host responses after intestinal transplantation. Some clones are missing from TCRdb's copy, which holds only in-frame ones; the method was immunoSEQ multiplex PCR. The data contain about 120,000 clones, roughly 91% of them seen just once; the ten biggest clones take up more than 0.1%. No antigen has been assigned to these receptors. The sequences come from unstimulated CD4+ T cells sorted from spleen or lymph node cells, collected before intestinal transplant. The receptors here all came from a human donor who received an intestinal transplant. The CDR3 runs from the conserved cysteine through the conserved F or W. A D gene is named only where the DNA matches it firmly.

J gene	V gene	D gene	CDR3 protein	CDR3 DNA
TRBJ2-5	TRBV19	TRBD1	CASNVGTAQETQYF	TGTGCCAGTAACGTCGGGACAGCACAAGAGACCCAGTACTTC
TRBJ2-1	TRBV5-1	NA	CASSWGDVRKRYNEQFF	TGCGCCAGCAGCTGGGGGGACGTCCGTAAGAGATACAATGAGCAGTTCTTC
TRBJ2-5	TRBV4-2	NA	CASSQGRDNQETQYF	TGTGCCAGCAGCCAAGGTAGGGACAACCAAGAGACCCAGTACTTC
TRBJ1-5	TRBV5-1	TRBD1	CASSAGTASNQPQHF	TGCGCCAGCAGTGCCGGGACAGCAAGCAATCAGCCCCAGCATTTT
TRBJ2-1	TRBV25-1	NA	CASSATSRSAGGDEQFF	TGTGCCAGCAGCGCGACCTCGCGGTCCGCCGGTGGCGATGAGCAGTTCTTC
TRBJ2-7	TRBV30	TRBD2	CAWSVLGGRAYEQYF	TGTGCCTGGAGTGTATTGGGCGGGAGGGCCTACGAGCAGTACTTC
TRBJ2-2	TRBV11-2	NA	CASSLRGQGTGELFF	TGTGCCAGCAGCTTACGGGGGCAGGGCACCGGGGAGCTGTTTTTT
TRBJ2-5	TRBV9	TRBD1	CASSVGTGLETQYF	TGTGCCAGCAGCGTAGGGACAGGGCTAGAGACCCAGTACTTC
TRBJ2-4	TRBV7-6	NA	CAILGREKLAKNIQYF	TGTGCCATCCTCGGACGGGAAAAACTAGCCAAAAACATTCAGTACTTC
TRBJ1-2	TRBV30	NA	CAWSARILYGYTF	TGTGCCTGGAGTGCGAGGATCCTTTATGGCTACACCTTC